The sequence of this T cell receptor beta chain was determined in a study of T cell clones after liver transplantation. General study results and limits: Conclusions were preliminary, with small, heterogeneous patient groups. In a couple of subjects, few donor cells limited the measurable donor-reactive repertoire.

This clone was observed a handful of times. Its matching antigen is unknown. The assay was immunoSEQ multiplex PCR, and TCRdb's table has in-frame clones only and misses some. The sample has around 110,000 clones, less than 95% seen once. Germline V gene lookup returns CDR1 SQVTM and CDR2 ANQGSEA. The length of the CDR3 is 13 residues. Trimming took off 4 bases at V and 0 bases at J, with 8 bases between the two ends. This clonotype was sampled from a human patient who received a liver transplant. The graft donor may account for some of the T cells. The chain uses TRBV29-1 and TRBJ2-3, with D possibly being TRBD2 (5 bases). This material consisted of CD4+ T cells from blood, taken 12 months after liver transplant. CDR3 protein: CSVGSASTDTQYF. CDR3 sequence (DNA): TGCAGCGTTGGTAGCGCTAGCACAGATACGCAGTATTTT.